The clone carrying this T cell receptor beta chain was recorded a few times. Its antigen is as yet unknown. The data were taken from a study of T cells in Graves' hyperthyroidism and ophthalmopathy. V was clipped by 4 bases and J by 7 bases; unmatched bases: 13. The CDR3 is made up of 16 amino acids. CDR1 and CDR2 from the germline V gene are KGHSH and LQKENI. Amplified regions were TCR beta CDR3 sequences from RNA transcripts. HTBI primers were used for first-round RT-PCR of the TCR CDR3. MiXCR, run by TCRdb on the multiplex PCR reads, gives a single entry per CDR3 protein. The repertoire holds about 420,000 distinct CDR3 sequences, with approximately 14% as singletons. Study-wide results and caveats: Most clonotypes that expanded in the thyroid above 0.001 also showed up in blood.

The source is a woman aged 18-35 years with Graves' hyperthyroidism. What was sequenced was blood. V gene TRBV18 combines with J gene TRBJ1-5; TRBD1 matches 7 bases. For the CDR3, the DNA is TGTGCCAGCTCACGAAGGGACAGCAGGGGAGACCAGCCCCAGCATTTT. Amino acids: CASSRRDSRGDQPQHF.